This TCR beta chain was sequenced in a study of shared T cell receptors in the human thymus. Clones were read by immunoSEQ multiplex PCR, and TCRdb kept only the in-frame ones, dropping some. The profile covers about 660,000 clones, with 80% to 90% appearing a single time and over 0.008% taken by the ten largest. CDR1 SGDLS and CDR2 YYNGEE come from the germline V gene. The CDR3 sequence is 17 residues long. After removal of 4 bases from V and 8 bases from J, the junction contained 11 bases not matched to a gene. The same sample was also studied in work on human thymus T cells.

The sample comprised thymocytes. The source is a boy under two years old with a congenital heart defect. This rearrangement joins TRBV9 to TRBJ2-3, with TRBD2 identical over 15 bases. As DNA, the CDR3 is TGTGCCAGCAGCCCACGGACTAGCGGGAGGGCCGAGGGTACGCAGTATTTT. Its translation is CASSPRTSGRAEGTQYF.